Listed below are T cell receptor beta chains from one sample, sequenced in a study of blood T cell repertoires in COVID-19. Sequenced by immunoSEQ multiplex PCR; TCRdb stores in-frame clones only, minus some. This table has 110,000 or so clones, over 65% appearing once. What was sequenced was peripheral blood. Source of these receptors: an older man with acute or convalescent COVID-19. The CDR3 runs from the conserved cysteine through the conserved F or W. A D gene is named only where the DNA matches it firmly. Not all rows give a size; the values are once, few, many and, for expanded clones, a class.

- TRBJ1-1 - TRBV30 TGTGCCTGGACAAGGGGCCGGGGGATGAACACTGAAGCTTTCTTT CAWTRGRGMNTEAFF
- TRBJ1-2 - TRBV12-3/TRBV12-4 TGTGCCAGCAGCGCAGGTTACTATGGCTACACCTTC CASSAGYYGYTF
- TRBJ1-2 - TRBV2 TGTGCCAGCAAAGATCAGGGTGTGGGTGGCTACACCTTC CASKDQGVGGYTF
- TRBJ1-2 TRBD1 TRBV7-9 TGTGCCAGCAGCCAGAGGGGACAGTATGGCTACACCTTC CASSQRGQYGYTF
- TRBJ2-1 - TRBV5-1 TGCGCCAGCAGCTTGGCGCCCGGGGGAAGCAATGAGCAGTTCTTC CASSLAPGGSNEQFF
- TRBJ2-1 TRBD2 TRBV6-5 TGTGCCAGCAGTCCAGGACTAGCGAGGGGCAATGAGCAGTTCTTC CASSPGLARGNEQFF
- TRBJ1-4 TRBD1 TRBV3-1/TRBV3-2 TGTGCCAGCAGCCAAGCAACCCGGCAGGGGGCGGAAAAACTGTTTTTT CASSQATRQGAEKLFF
- TRBJ2-7 TRBD1 TRBV9 TGTGCCAGCAGCACTACAGGGGGTCCCTACGAGCAGTACTTC CASSTTGGPYEQYF
- TRBJ2-7 TRBD1 TRBV7-2 TGTGCCAGCAGCCAAGAGGGACAGGGGTTTCTCGAGCAGTACTTC CASSQEGQGFLEQYF
- TRBJ2-3 TRBD2 TRBV3-1/TRBV3-2 TGTGCCAGCAGCCAAGAAATTAGGCTAGCGGGCACAGATACGCAGTATTTT CASSQEIRLAGTDTQYF
once TRBJ2-3 TRBD1 TRBV5-1 TGCGCCAGCACCAGGGACAGTCCAAACACAGATACGCAGTATTTT CASTRDSPNTDTQYF
few TRBJ1-4 - TRBV11-2 TGTGCCAGCAGCTTAGATATAGGAGGTCAACTCGGAAAACTGTTTTTT CASSLDIGGQLGKLFF
- TRBJ1-4 TRBD1 TRBV27 TGTGCCAGCAGTCGATCCGGGACAGGTCGGGAAAAACTGTTTTTT CASSRSGTGREKLFF
- TRBJ2-5 - TRBV14 TGTGCCAGCAGCCATGGGACGGATATGGAGGGGTGGAAAGAGACCCAGTACTTC CASSHGTDMEGWKETQYF
- TRBJ1-1 - TRBV12-3/TRBV12-4 TGTGCCAGCAGTTTATCCAGGTGGACTGAAGCTTTCTTT CASSLSRWTEAFF
once TRBJ1-3 - TRBV5-4 TGTGCCAGCAGCCAATGGCAGGGGTGGTCTGGAAACACCATATATTTT CASSQWQGWSGNTIYF
few TRBJ2-7 TRBD2 TRBV7-2 TGTGCCAGCAGCTTAGGTCTAGCGGGAGTCGAGCAGTACTTC CASSLGLAGVEQYF
- TRBJ1-1 - TRBV2 TGTGCCAGCAGTGAACTCTCAGGGAACACTGAAGCTTTCTTT CASSELSGNTEAFF
- TRBJ1-1 TRBD1 TRBV6-6 TGTGCCAGCAGTCGGGGGACAGGGGGCACTGAAGCTTTCTTT CASSRGTGGTEAFF
- TRBJ2-5 - TRBV11-2 TGTGCCAGCAGCTTAGGCCTGATAGACCAAGAGACCCAGTACTTC CASSLGLIDQETQYF
- TRBJ1-1 - TRBV6-5 TGTGCCACCCGGTTGGGGCAGGGGAACACTGAAGCTTTCTTT CATRLGQGNTEAFF
- TRBJ1-2 - TRBV10-3 TGTGCCCTAAAGGGGCGGAACTATGGCTACACCTTC CALKGRNYGYTF
- TRBJ1-2 TRBD1 TRBV2 TGTGCCAGCAGTGAAGAAAGGGGGCGCGGTGGCTACACCTTC CASSEERGRGGYTF
- TRBJ2-1 - TRBV2 TGTGCCAGCCCAACGGGGGGCGCTTTATCTGATGAGCAGTTCTTC CASPTGGALSDEQFF
- TRBJ1-5 - TRBV7-9 TGTGCCAGCAGCTTTTACGGGGCGGGGAATCAGCCCCAGCATTTT CASSFYGAGNQPQHF
few TRBJ2-1 - TRBV7-3 TGTGCCAGCAGCTTAAGACAGGAAAATGAGCAGTTCTTC CASSLRQENEQFF
- TRBJ2-2 - TRBV10-1 TGCGCCAGCAGAGTAGGCGGGACCTTACCTCCGAACACCGGGGAGCTGTTTTTT CASRVGGTLPPNTGELFF
once TRBJ2-2 - TRBV24-1 TGTGCCACCAGTGATACCAGACAGAGGAACACCGGGGAGCTGTTTTTT CATSDTRQRNTGELFF
many TRBJ1-2 - TRBV27 TGTGCCAGCAGTTTCGCCCTCGGGGGGGAAGGCTATGGCTACACCTTC CASSFALGGEGYGYTF
- TRBJ2-7 TRBD2 TRBV6-5 TGTGCCAGCAGTTCCGGACTAGCGGGACGGTACGAGCAGTACTTC CASSSGLAGRYEQYF
- TRBJ2-2 TRBD2 TRBV7-2 TGTGCCAGCAGCCCCGGGGGGGTCAGGACCGGGGAGCTGTTTTTT CASSPGGVRTGELFF
- TRBJ2-2 - TRBV6-6 TGTGCCAGCAGACTCGGGTCGAACACCGGGGAGCTGTTTTTT CASRLGSNTGELFF
- TRBJ1-5 TRBD1 TRBV18 TGTGCCAGCTCACCTTCTTGGGCGGACAGGGTGAGCAATCAGCCCCAGCATTTT CASSPSWADRVSNQPQHF
few TRBJ2-7 TRBD2 TRBV14 TGTGCCAGCAGTGGTACTAGCGACAAAAAGTACTTC CASSGTSDKKYF
- TRBJ2-1 TRBD2 TRBV18 TGTGCCAGCTCACCACCCGGGACTAGGGTCGGCAATGAGCAGTTCTTC CASSPPGTRVGNEQFF
many TRBJ1-5 - TRBV5-4 TGTGCCAGCAGCTTGGACGGACACCTTAGCAATCAGCCCCAGCATTTT CASSLDGHLSNQPQHF
- TRBJ2-7 - TRBV7-3 TGTGCCAGCAGCTTAACCGGGACGGGACACTACGAGCAGTACTTC CASSLTGTGHYEQYF
- TRBJ2-7 - TRBV5-4 TGTGCCAGCAGCCCGGGTGGAGGGGGGGAATCGGAGCAGTACTTC CASSPGGGGESEQYF
many TRBJ2-1 TRBD1 TRBV6-6 TGTGCCAGCAGGACAGGGGGCAGGTACAATGAGCAGTTCTTC CASRTGGRYNEQFF
- TRBJ2-5 TRBD2 TRBV11-3 TGTGCCAGCAGCTTAGGACTAGCGGGAAACCAAGAGACCCAGTACTTC CASSLGLAGNQETQYF
- TRBJ1-2 - TRBV28 TGTGCCAGCAGTCACCGGGGGGATGGCTACACCTTC CASSHRGDGYTF
- TRBJ1-2 - TRBV30 TGTGCCTGGAGTGTAGAGCCGATTTTAGGCTACACCTTC CAWSVEPILGYTF
- TRBJ1-2 TRBD1 TRBV30 TGTGCCTGGAGCCGGGACAGCCTTATGGGAGGCTACACCTTC CAWSRDSLMGGYTF
few TRBJ1-3 TRBD1 TRBV28 TGTGCCAGCAGTTCGGGACAGAACTCTGGAAACACCATATATTTT CASSSGQNSGNTIYF
- TRBJ2-7 - TRBV30 TGTGCCTTTGGACTTGCGGGCTCCTACGAGCAGTACTTC CAFGLAGSYEQYF
- TRBJ2-7 - TRBV28 TGTGCCAGCAGTTTTGTGGGCCTCTCCTACGAGCAGTACTTC CASSFVGLSYEQYF
- TRBJ1-2 - TRBV9 TGTGCCAGCAGCTCCCAACGGGGTAACTATGGCTACACCTTC CASSSQRGNYGYTF
- TRBJ2-1 TRBD1 TRBV28 TGTGCCAGCAGTTCTCAGACAGGGGACTCCTACAATGAGCAGTTCTTC CASSSQTGDSYNEQFF
once TRBJ2-3 - TRBV5-4 TGTGCCAGCAGCTTGGCGAGACACTTCACAGATACGCAGTATTTT CASSLARHFTDTQYF
few TRBJ1-3 - TRBV10-3 TGTGCCATCAGGGCTAGCAGGGGTACCTCTGGAAACACCATATATTTT CAIRASRGTSGNTIYF
- TRBJ1-4 - TRBV19 TGTGCCAGTACCCTCCGTGGGCAGGGCCATGAAAAACTGTTTTTT CASTLRGQGHEKLFF
once TRBJ2-3 - TRBV10-3 TGTGCCATCAGTGACGCGGGGAACACAGATACGCAGTATTTT CAISDAGNTDTQYF
- TRBJ2-1 - TRBV9 TGTGCCAGCAGCGGTGACTACTACAATGAGCAGTTCTTC CASSGDYYNEQFF
- TRBJ2-7 TRBD2 TRBV7-2 TGTGCCAGCAGCTTAGCCTGGGGACTAGAGGGGCAGTACTTC CASSLAWGLEGQYF
- TRBJ2-2 TRBD2 TRBV7-3 TGTGCCAGCAGCTCCCCTCCCTCTGGCGGGGGTAACACCGGGGAGCTGTTTTTT CASSSPPSGGGNTGELFF
- TRBJ2-1 TRBD2 TRBV19 TGTGCCAGTAGTATAGTAGGCGGGGGGGCCTACAATGAGCAGTTCTTC CASSIVGGGAYNEQFF
- TRBJ1-1 - TRBV6-5 TGTGCCAGCTTTAAACAGAGGAACACTGAAGCTTTCTTT CASFKQRNTEAFF
- TRBJ1-2 - TRBV6-5 TGTGCCAGCAGTCACGGGACTAACTATGGCTACACCTTC CASSHGTNYGYTF
- TRBJ2-7 TRBD1 TRBV12-5 TGTGCTAGTTTACGGGGGACAGGGTCCCACGAGCAGTACTTC CASLRGTGSHEQYF
- TRBJ2-5 - TRBV24-1 TGTGCCACCAGTGATCTCGGGACGTTCGGAGGGGAGACCCAGTACTTC CATSDLGTFGGETQYF